The rows below give T cell receptor beta chains drawn from one sample of a study of cytomegalovirus exposure and HLA in healthy donors. Generated by immunoSEQ multiplex PCR, the TCRdb table keeps only in-frame clones and is missing some. This sample has over 65,000 clones; around 79% occur once, and the top ten carry about 8%. Sequences were obtained from PBMCs. Source of these receptors: a woman under 40 in good health and CMV-seropositive. Both conserved end residues are part of each CDR3. The D gene is left open where the match is weak. Size is omitted from some rows. Given values are once, few, many or a class for expanded clones.

TRBV18,TRBJ2-5,TRBD2,.,TGTGCCAGCTCACCTTACTATGCGGGAGGGGTTCAAGAGACCCAGTACTTC,CASSPYYAGGVQETQYF
TRBV7-6,TRBJ2-7,TRBD1,.,TGTGCCAGCAGCCCTTGGCAGGGGGCCCACGAGCAGTACTTC,CASSPWQGAHEQYF
TRBV9,TRBJ1-6,.,once,TGTGCCAGCAGCGCGGACACAGCTTTTATGCCCCTCCACTTT,CASSADTAFMPLHF
TRBV28,TRBJ2-2,.,.,TGTGCCAGCAGTTTTTGGGGAACGTGGGAGAAGGCCGGGGAGCTGTTTTTT,CASSFWGTWEKAGELFF
TRBV5-1,TRBJ2-1,TRBD2,.,TGCGCCAGCAGCTTGGCCAGCGGGAGGTTCTACAATGAGCAGTTCTTC,CASSLASGRFYNEQFF
TRBV6-6,TRBJ1-4,.,.,TGTGCCAGCAGTTACGGGGAGGGAGGGGAAAAACTGTTTTTT,CASSYGEGGEKLFF
TRBV5-1,TRBJ1-6,.,.,TGCGCCAGCAGCTTGGCCAGGGTTGATTCACCCCTCCACTTT,CASSLARVDSPLHF
TRBV12-5,TRBJ2-1,.,.,TGTGCTAGTGGTCCAGACTACAATGAGCAGTTCTTC,CASGPDYNEQFF
TRBV2,TRBJ1-1,.,few,TGTGCCAGCAGACCGACAGGGAACACTGAAGCTTTCTTT,CASRPTGNTEAFF
TRBV10-3,TRBJ1-1,TRBD1,.,TGTGCCATCAGAGCCGACAGGGGCGATCTGAACACTGAAGCTTTCTTT,CAIRADRGDLNTEAFF
TRBV6-1,TRBJ2-7,TRBD2,.,TGTGCCAGCAGTGAACTGGGACTAGCGTACGAGCAGTACTTC,CASSELGLAYEQYF
TRBV5-1,TRBJ1-4,TRBD1,.,TGCGCCAGCAGCTCGGGACAGGGCGACGAAAAACTGTTTTTT,CASSSGQGDEKLFF
TRBV25-1,TRBJ1-1,TRBD1,few,TGTGCCAGCAGTGAATCCCGGAGGGACAGGGGCGCTACTGAAGCTTTCTTT,CASSESRRDRGATEAFF
TRBV29-1,TRBJ1-1,TRBD1,.,TGCAGCGTTGCCGGGACAGGGACTTTTCACACTGAAGCTTTCTTT,CSVAGTGTFHTEAFF
TRBV5-6,TRBJ2-7,.,few,TGTGCCAGCAGCTTGGATCAGGGGATAGGCGAGCAGTACTTC,CASSLDQGIGEQYF
TRBV19,TRBJ1-2,TRBD1,.,TGTGCCAGTAGTATCGGACAGGGAGTTGGCTATGGCTACACCTTC,CASSIGQGVGYGYTF
TRBV5-1,TRBJ2-1,TRBD1,once,TGCGCCAGCAGCGGGGGGACAGGGTACAATGAGCAGTTCTTC,CASSGGTGYNEQFF
TRBV7-6,TRBJ1-3,.,.,TGTGCCAGCAGCCTCAGGGAAAGGGCGAGATCTGGAAACACCATATATTTT,CASSLRERARSGNTIYF
TRBV28,TRBJ1-4,.,many,TGTGCCAGCAGCCGTAATGGACAGCTGAATGAAAAACTGTTTTTT,CASSRNGQLNEKLFF
TRBV6-1,TRBJ2-3,.,.,TGTGCCAGCACTCTGGCAGGGGCTACGCAGTATTTT,CASTLAGATQYF
TRBV27,TRBJ2-1,TRBD2,.,TGTGCCAGCAGTCCGCTCACTAGCGGGAGCCGAAGTGAGCAGTTCTTC,CASSPLTSGSRSEQFF
TRBV28,TRBJ2-6,.,.,TGTGCCAGCAGAGGGGACTTGGGCTCTGGGGCCAACGTCCTGACTTTC,CASRGDLGSGANVLTF
TRBV29-1,TRBJ2-7,.,.,TGCAGCGTTTCCGACCGCGGCGAGCAGTACTTC,CSVSDRGEQYF
TRBV6-1,TRBJ1-1,.,.,TGTGCCAGCAGTGACTGGACAGCCCTGAACACTGAAGCTTTCTTT,CASSDWTALNTEAFF
TRBV28,TRBJ2-3,.,.,TGTGCCAGCAGTCTCTCCCCCCGGTTCCGTAGCACAGATACGCAGTATTTT,CASSLSPRFRSTDTQYF
TRBV2,TRBJ1-2,TRBD1,.,TGTGCCAGCAACCTAGGACAGGGCCGAGGGTATAACTATGGCTACCCCTTC,CASNLGQGRGYNYGYPF
TRBV2,TRBJ2-1,TRBD2,.,TGTGCCAGCAGGGACGAGAGCTCCACTCTAGCGGGAATCTACAATGAGCAGTTCTTC,CASRDESSTLAGIYNEQFF
TRBV2,TRBJ2-3,TRBD2,few,TGTGCCAGCCGGCGGGGGACAGATACGCAGTATTTT,CASRRGTDTQYF
TRBV7-2,TRBJ2-3,.,.,TGTGCCAGCAGCTTAGGGGACTGGAGCCCTGCAGATACGCAGTATTTT,CASSLGDWSPADTQYF
TRBV7-9,TRBJ2-5,TRBD2,.,TGTGCCAGCAGCTTAAAGGTGGGGAGGGCCCTCGGTGAGACCCAGTACTTC,CASSLKVGRALGETQYF
TRBV6-5,TRBJ1-2,.,.,TGTGCCAGCAGTTCCCGGAGGGCGGACGGTCTCTATGGCTACACCTTC,CASSSRRADGLYGYTF
TRBV4-3,TRBJ2-2,.,.,TGCGCCAGCAGCCAAGAGGCCCCCACAGACGCGAACACCGGGGAGCTGTTTTTT,CASSQEAPTDANTGELFF
TRBV29-1,TRBJ1-2,TRBD1,.,TGCAGCGCTGGGGGCCGCATCAGGGGACAGGGATTCTATGGCTACACCTTC,CSAGGRIRGQGFYGYTF
TRBV7-7,TRBJ2-1,TRBD2,.,TGTGCTAGCAGCCCGGGACTAGCGAACAATGAGCAGTTCTTC,CASSPGLANNEQFF
TRBV27,TRBJ2-5,.,many,TGTGCCAGCAGTCACTACCAAGAGACCCAGTACTTC,CASSHYQETQYF
TRBV28,TRBJ1-1,TRBD1,.,TGTGCCAGCAGTTGGGGACCTGACAGGGCTACTGAAGCTTTCTTT,CASSWGPDRATEAFF
TRBV7-9,TRBJ2-2,TRBD1,few,TGTGCCAGCAGCTTAAACCAGGGGGCCGGGGAGCTGTTTTTT,CASSLNQGAGELFF
TRBV5-6,TRBJ2-2,TRBD2,.,TGTGCCAGCAGCTTGGGACTAGCAGACAACACCGGGGAGCTGTTTTTT,CASSLGLADNTGELFF
TRBV9,TRBJ2-5,TRBD1,.,TGTGCCAGCAGCTTCCAGGGGGTGGAGACCCAGTACTTC,CASSFQGVETQYF
TRBV19,TRBJ2-7,TRBD1,.,TGTGCCAGTAGTGTCCGGGACAGGGGACACGAGCAGTACTTC,CASSVRDRGHEQYF
TRBV19,TRBJ1-1,.,.,TGTGCCAGTAGTATAGGGGGAGGAAGCACTGAAGCTTTCTTT,CASSIGGGSTEAFF